The 27 T cell receptor beta chains reported below all come from one sample, sequenced in a study of response to subunit inactivated influenza vaccine. Via MiXCR, TCRdb re-called the RT-PCR reads, giving one row per CDR3 protein. There are 550,000 to 800,000 distinct CDR3 sequences in the sample; roughly 14% occur only once, and 11% lies in the top ten. Sequenced material: PBMCs from blood, taken roughly 13 days after vaccination. These receptors were collected from a man aged 45-65 years who received an inactivated influenza vaccine.

This clonotype was observed a handful of times. The chain couples TRBV20-1 to TRBJ2-3; D is possibly TRBD2 (5 bases). Per germline, CDR1 DFQATT and CDR2 SNEGSKA (reference sequence). V shed 0 bases and J shed 4 bases, with 14 bases lying between them. This CDR3 comprises 15 residues. CDR3 sequence reads: CSARDPGKIPDTQYF. The CDR3 DNA follows: TGCAGTGCTAGAGATCCGGGAAAAATCCCAGATACGCAGTATTTT.

This clonotype was found a few times. This chain links TRBV6-5 with TRBJ2-6; D is uncertain. Trimming shortened V by 2 bases and J by 1 base, and 6 bases separated the two germline ends. The V gene's germline CDR1 is MNHEY and CDR2 SVGAGI. This CDR3 has 15 amino acids. CDR3 residues: CASSYGGSGANVLTF. The CDR3 DNA sequence: TGTGCCAGCAGTTACGGCGGATCTGGGGCCAACGTCCTGACTTTC.

This clonotype was observed a few times. This rearrangement joins TRBV20-1 to TRBJ1-6, with unresolved D. Germline values: CDR1 DFQATT, CDR2 SNEGSKA (reference sequence). With 0 bases removed from V and 8 bases from J, the gap between germline ends came to 8 bases. The CDR3 extends over 13 amino acids. CDR3 in amino acids: CSARDVIDSPLHF. CDR3 in DNA: TGCAGTGCTAGAGATGTCATAGATTCACCCCTCCACTTT.

The chain has TRBV20-1 and TRBJ2-7, with D perhaps TRBD2 (5 bases). V was trimmed by 2 bases and J by 1 base, leaving 15 bases between them. Per the germline V gene, CDR1 is DFQATT and CDR2 is SNEGSKA (reference sequence). The CDR3 runs to 15 residues. The CDR3 DNA reads TGCAGTGCTAGAAGAGGGCAGAGTTATTCCTACGAGCAGTACTTC. It encodes CSARRGQSYSYEQYF.

A few counts support this clonotype. The chain combines TRBV11-2 with TRBJ2-7; 9 nucleotides match TRBD2. CDR1 is SGHAT, CDR2 FQNNGV, per germline. The CDR3 covers 14 residues. Trimming took 3 bases from V and 2 from J; bases not matched to a gene: 2. The CDR3 reads CASSFASGAYEQYF. The CDR3 DNA reads TGTGCCAGCAGCTTTGCTAGCGGGGCCTACGAGCAGTACTTC.

J is TRBJ1-5 and V is TRBV24-1, with 8 bases that match TRBD1. Germline V CDR1 and CDR2: KGHDR, SFDVKD. CDR3 length: 14 amino acids. After removal of 5 bases from V and 4 bases from J, the junction contained 3 bases not matched to a gene. CDR3 sequence reads: CATSGQGLNQPQHF. CDR3 DNA sequence: TGTGCCACCAGTGGACAGGGGCTAAATCAGCCCCAGCATTTT.

The J gene is TRBJ1-4, the V gene TRBV20-1, with 7 bases that match TRBD1. The germline CDR1 and CDR2 sequences are DFQATT and SNEGSKA (reference sequence). The CDR3 is made up of 14 amino acids. Trimming removed 5 bases from V and 6 bases from J; junction bases left unmatched: 9. CDR3 coding DNA: TGCAGTGCTCGTGAGGGGGCGATGGATGAAAAACTGTTTTTT. Amino acid sequence: CSAREGAMDEKLFF.

The V call is TRBV3-1, the J call TRBJ2-5; D gene unclear. Trimming shortened V by 0 bases and J by 7 bases, and 15 bases separated the two germline ends. This CDR3 region has 15 residues. Looked up from germline, CDR1 is LGHDT and CDR2 is YNNKEL (reference sequence). CDR3 DNA sequence: TGTGCCAGCAGCCAAGACTTCTCCCCTGAAGGGACCCAGTACTTC. Encoded protein: CASSQDFSPEGTQYF.

This clonotype showed up just a few times. The chain couples TRBV28 to TRBJ2-3, with D hard to call. Per the germline V gene, CDR1 is MDHEN and CDR2 is SYDVKM. V was pared by 4 bases and J by 0 bases, with 14 bases between. The length of the CDR3 is 16 residues. This chain's CDR3 is CASSSWRIPSTDTQYF. CDR3 DNA: TGTGCCAGCAGTTCCTGGAGAATCCCTAGCACAGATACGCAGTATTTT.

The chain carries TRBV20-1 and TRBJ2-2; 9 nucleotides align to TRBD2. V lost 5 bases, J lost 1 base, and 11 bases stayed unmatched. From germline, CDR1 is DFQATT and CDR2 SNEGSKA (reference sequence). This CDR3 spans 17 amino acids. The CDR3 sequence: CSARSGGMPQNTGELFF. The CDR3 nucleotides are TGCAGTGCTCGAAGCGGGGGGATGCCGCAGAACACCGGGGAGCTGTTTTTT.

This clonotype was seen a handful of times. V usage is TRBV19 and J usage is TRBJ2-1; D not resolved. The CDR3 contains 15 residues. The V gene lost 5 bases and the J gene lost 0 bases, with 11 bases spanning the gap. Germline V lookup: CDR1 LNHDA, CDR2 SQIVND (reference sequence). CDR3 in amino acids: CASSPEPSSYNEQFF. CDR3 DNA: TGTGCCAGTAGTCCAGAGCCTAGCTCCTACAATGAGCAGTTCTTC.

This sequence joins TRBV3-1 and TRBJ2-1; 8 nucleotides line up with TRBD2. Trimming took 6 bases from V and 7 from J; bases not matched to a gene: 11. The germline CDR1 and CDR2 sequences are LGHDT and YNNKEL (reference sequence). This CDR3 region has 15 residues. CDR3 protein: CASSATGTSGNEQFF. The CDR3 nucleotides read TGTGCCAGCAGTGCTACCGGGACTAGTGGGAATGAGCAGTTCTTC.

This clonotype was recorded a few times. Since no conserved phenylalanine or tryptophan closes the CDR3, a read error is the likely cause. The DNA is left out, because the CDR3 cannot be placed on it with certainty; the CDR3 is given as TCRdb lists it. Here the CDR3 reads CASSYLRGMVS. J is TRBJ2-7 and V is TRBV5-5; TRBD1 is taken as the D call from the table, unchecked against the DNA. From germline, CDR1 is SGHKS and CDR2 YYEKEE (reference sequence). The CDR3 extends over 11 residues, inclusive of both ends.

The chain carries TRBV28 and TRBJ2-1; D may be TRBD2 (5 bases). CDR3 length equals 12 residues. Germline V gene lookup returns CDR1 MDHEN and CDR2 SYDVKM. Trimming shortened V by 7 bases and J by 6 bases, and 10 bases separated the two germline ends. The CDR3 DNA follows: TGTGCCAGCAATCGGGCGGGCAATGAGCAGTTCTTC. Protein product: CASNRAGNEQFF.

In DNA, the CDR3 is TGTGCCAGCAGCCAGGGACTTGGGGGGGAGCAGTTCTTC. Protein sequence: CASSQGLGGEQFF. The J gene is TRBJ2-1, the V gene TRBV4-2, with TRBD2 as a possible D gene (6 bases). V was shortened by 3 bases and J by 10 bases, with 13 bases between the two germline ends. The CDR3 is made up of 13 amino acids. From germline, CDR1 is LGHNA and CDR2 YNFKEQ.

This clonotype came up a few times. This rearrangement joins TRBV29-1 to TRBJ1-2, with D possibly being TRBD1 (5 bases). V lost 4 bases, J lost 4 bases, and 10 bases lay in between. CDR3 length: 12 amino acids. From germline, CDR1 is SQVTM and CDR2 ANQGSEA. CDR3 in DNA: TGCAGCGTTGTGGGGGGGTCCTATGGCTACACCTTC. Amino acids: CSVVGGSYGYTF.

This clonotype was counted between two and nine times. The chain combines TRBV6-2 or TRBV6-3 with TRBJ2-1; D possibly corresponds to TRBD2 (5 bases). CDR1 and CDR2 (germline): MNHEY, SVGEGT. The ends were cut back, 8 bases at V and 10 bases at J, with 15 bases in the middle. This CDR3 comprises 12 residues. The chain's CDR3 is CASLDDGGEQFF. CDR3 DNA: TGTGCCAGCCTGGACGACGGAGGAGAGCAGTTCTTC.

This chain's CDR3 is CSASSQGDSPLHF. CDR3 bases: TGCAGTGCTAGTTCCCAGGGGGATTCACCCCTCCACTTT. J is TRBJ1-6 and V is TRBV20-1; 7 bases agree with TRBD1. Trimming took 3 bases from V and 8 from J; bases not matched to a gene: 4. This CDR3 region has 13 residues. Germline CDR1 DFQATT, CDR2 SNEGSKA (reference sequence).

Turning to this clonotype: No DNA is shown, since the ends of the CDR3 on it are uncertain; the CDR3 is the one TCRdb lists. This chain joins TRBV5-1 and TRBJ1-4. Per the germline V gene, CDR1 is SGHRS and CDR2 is YFSETQ. 18 amino acids form the CDR3, both terminal residues included. The CDR3 sequence: CASSLAVPSVATNEKLFF.

This clonotype has at least ten counts. The V and J genes are TRBV27 and TRBJ2-1; weak D call: TRBD2 (6 bases). CDR1 MNHEY and CDR2 SMNVEV come from the germline V gene (reference sequence). The V and J ends lost 5 bases and 6 bases respectively, with 11 bases between them. The CDR3 runs to 13 residues. CDR3 residues: CASSERAFNEQFF. In DNA, the CDR3 is TGTGCCAGCAGTGAGCGGGCGTTCAATGAGCAGTTCTTC.

The chain employs TRBV6-2 or TRBV6-3 and TRBJ2-1; D tentatively fits TRBD1 or TRBD2 (5 bases each). There are 18 residues in the CDR3. V dropped 1 base and J dropped 8 bases, with 24 bases sitting between them. Germline lookup yields CDR1 MNHEY and CDR2 SVGEGT. The CDR3 is CASSYFLRGAAQGDEQFF. The CDR3 coding sequence is TGTGCCAGCAGTTACTTTTTGAGAGGGGCAGCTCAAGGGGATGAGCAGTTCTTC.

This clonotype showed up many times. The rearrangement joins TRBV10-3 to TRBJ1-3, with D tentatively TRBD1 (5 bases). The CDR3 consists of 16 residues. V was clipped by 0 bases and J by 2 bases, with 11 bases between them. Per germline, CDR1 ENHRY and CDR2 SYGVKD. The CDR3 region has the DNA TGTGCCATCAGTGAGTCAGCAGGGAATGCTGGAAACACCATATATTTT. Encoded protein: CAISESAGNAGNTIYF.

The J gene is TRBJ2-7, the V gene TRBV5-1, with TRBD2 identical over 10 bases. CDR3 length equals 20 residues. The germline V gene has CDR1 SGHRS and CDR2 YFSETQ. The trim removed 2 bases at V and 0 bases at J, leaving 17 bases unmatched. CDR3 in DNA: TGCGCCAGCAGCTTTAGGCCCAGCGGGGGGGCCTGGAGTGGCTCCTACGAGCAGTACTTC. Its translation: CASSFRPSGGAWSGSYEQYF.

There are a few counts of this clonotype. The chain combines TRBV7-2 with TRBJ2-2; 10 bases fit TRBD2. The CDR3 loop spans 18 amino acids. From germline, CDR1 is SGHTA and CDR2 FQGNSA. With V trimmed by 5 bases and J by 4 bases, 13 bases remained unmatched. CDR3 nucleotides: TGTGCCAGCAGCGAACGCTTAGCGGGGGGAGTTGTCACCGGGGAGCTGTTTTTT. Residues: CASSERLAGGVVTGELFF.

The genes are TRBV12-3 or TRBV12-4 and TRBJ2-6; 7 positions match TRBD1. The V and J ends lost 8 bases and 0 bases, in that order; junction bases with no gene match: 4. The CDR3 loop spans 15 amino acids. The CDR3 sequence: CASLDRVSGANVLTF. DNA for the CDR3: TGTGCCAGCCTTGACAGGGTCTCTGGGGCCAACGTCCTGACTTTC.

This clonotype was seen only a few times. This is likely a read error, given that the CDR3 carries no conserved phenylalanine or tryptophan at its end. The chain carries TRBV5-1 and TRBJ2-1; 10 nucleotides match TRBD2. The CDR3 runs to 15 residues. The V gene's germline CDR1 is SGHRS and CDR2 YFSETQ. Germline trimming cut 4 bases from V and 2 bases from J; bases unmatched to any gene: 3. CDR3 sequence (DNA): TGCGCCAGCAGCCCAGGGACTAGCGCCTACAATGAGCAGTTCCTC. It specifies CASSPGTSAYNEQFL.

This clonotype is a singleton in its sample. The chain couples TRBV30 to TRBJ2-3, with 11 positions matching TRBD1. The V gene's germline CDR1 is GTSNPN and CDR2 SVGIG (reference sequence). This CDR3 contains 15 residues. The V gene end was trimmed by 2 bases and the J gene end by 6 bases; junction bases not matched to a gene: 7. CDR3 loop: CAWSPGQGAMDTQYF. The CDR3, as DNA: TGTGCCTGGAGTCCCGGACAGGGGGCGATGGATACGCAGTATTTT. Complete variable domain (other parts from reference TRBV30 and TRBJ2-3): SQTIHQWPATLVQPVGSPLSLECTVEGTSNPNLYWYRQAAGRGLQLLFYSVGIGQISSEVPQNLSASRPQDRQFILSSKKLLLSDSGFYLCAWSPGQGAMDTQYFGPGTRLTVL.